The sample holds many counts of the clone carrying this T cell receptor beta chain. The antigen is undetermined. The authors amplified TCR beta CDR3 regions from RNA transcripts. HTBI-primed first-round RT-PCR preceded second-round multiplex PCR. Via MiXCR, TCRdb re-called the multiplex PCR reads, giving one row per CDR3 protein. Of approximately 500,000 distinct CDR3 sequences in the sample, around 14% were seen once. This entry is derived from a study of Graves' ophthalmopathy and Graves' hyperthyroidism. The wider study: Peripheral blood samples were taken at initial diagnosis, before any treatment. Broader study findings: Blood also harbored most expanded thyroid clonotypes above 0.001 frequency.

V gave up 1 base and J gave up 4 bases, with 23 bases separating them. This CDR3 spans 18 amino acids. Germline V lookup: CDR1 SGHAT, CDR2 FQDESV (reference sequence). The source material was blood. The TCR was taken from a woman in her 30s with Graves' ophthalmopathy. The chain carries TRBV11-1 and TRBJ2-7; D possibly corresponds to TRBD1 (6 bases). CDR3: CASSLDRDRRLATYEQYF. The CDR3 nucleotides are TGTGCCAGCAGCTTAGACCGAGACAGGCGCCTGGCCACGTACGAGCAGTACTTC.